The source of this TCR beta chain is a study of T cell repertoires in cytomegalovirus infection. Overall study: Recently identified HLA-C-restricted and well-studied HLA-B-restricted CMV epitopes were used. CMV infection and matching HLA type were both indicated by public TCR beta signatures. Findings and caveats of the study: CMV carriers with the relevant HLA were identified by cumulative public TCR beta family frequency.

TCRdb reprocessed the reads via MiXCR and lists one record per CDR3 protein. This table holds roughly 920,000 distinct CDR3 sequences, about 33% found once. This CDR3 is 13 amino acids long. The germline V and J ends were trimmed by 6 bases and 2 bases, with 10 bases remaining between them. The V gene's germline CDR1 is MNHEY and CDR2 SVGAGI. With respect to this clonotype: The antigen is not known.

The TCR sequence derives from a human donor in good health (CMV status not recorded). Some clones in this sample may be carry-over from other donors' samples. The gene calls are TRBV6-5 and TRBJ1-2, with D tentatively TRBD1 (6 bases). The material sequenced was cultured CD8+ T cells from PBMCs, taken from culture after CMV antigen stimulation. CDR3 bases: TGTGCCAGCAGCTACACAGGGAACTATGGCTACACCTTC. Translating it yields CASSYTGNYGYTF.